Below, 18 T cell receptor beta chains from the same sample are listed, as sequenced in a study of identical twins. TCRdb re-called the 5' RACE reads through MiXCR, storing one row per CDR3 protein. The table has hundreds of thousands of distinct CDR3 sequences, under 9.5% seen once. The same specimen was also included in a second study, on yellow fever vaccine responses in identical twins.

The material sequenced was memory (CD45RO+) T cells sorted from blood. All receptors derive from a woman under 30 in good health.

This clonotype was counted at least ten times. This chain connects TRBV12-3 or TRBV12-4 to TRBJ2-3; 9 nucleotides line up with TRBD2. Losses at the gene ends were 4 bases for V and 2 bases for J; bases not matched to a gene: 4. The length of the CDR3 is 15 residues. The CDR3 DNA reads TGTGCCAGCAGTTCCGGCGGGAGGGCCACAGATACGCAGTATTTT. Amino acid sequence: CASSSGGRATDTQYF.

The chain is built from TRBV18 and TRBJ1-1; TRBD1 aligns across 8 bases. The trim removed 6 bases at V and 4 bases at J, leaving 10 bases unmatched. The CDR3 has 15 amino acids. Germline CDR1 reads KGHSH; CDR2 reads LQKENI. The CDR3 is CASSQGAQGGTEAFF. The CDR3 DNA reads TGTGCCAGCTCTCAGGGGGCACAGGGCGGCACTGAAGCTTTCTTT.

This clonotype was observed a handful of times. This chain links TRBV20-1 with TRBJ2-7; D is uncertain. Between the trimmed V and J ends, which lost 4 bases and 2 bases, there was a span of 9 bases. The CDR3 loop spans 12 amino acids. Germline loops: CDR1 DFQATT, CDR2 SNEGSKA (reference sequence). CDR3 nucleotides: TGCAGTGCTACGGCGGATACCTACGAGCAGTACTTC. As protein: CSATADTYEQYF.

The chain carries TRBV7-8 and TRBJ2-1; 10 nucleotides align to TRBD2. J was trimmed by 8 bases and V by 1 base; bases with no gene match: 8. Germline V CDR1 and CDR2: SGHVS, FQNEAQ. The CDR3 is 16 amino acids. CDR3 DNA sequence: TGTGCCAGCAGCTTAGGGACTAGCGGAAGTTTCGATGAGCAGTTCTTC. Translation gives CASSLGTSGSFDEQFF.

This chain joins TRBV14 and TRBJ2-7; 7 bases line up with TRBD2. Per the germline V gene, CDR1 is SGHDN and CDR2 is FVKESK. J was trimmed by 2 bases and V by 6 bases; bases with no gene match: 7. The CDR3 is 14 amino acids. The CDR3 loop is CASSSGLVPYEQYF. As DNA, the CDR3 is TGTGCCAGCAGTTCCGGACTAGTTCCCTACGAGCAGTACTTC.

Many counts were recorded for this clonotype. This sequence joins TRBV20-1 and TRBJ1-6, with 8 bases fitting TRBD1. Germline values: CDR1 DFQATT, CDR2 SNEGSKA (reference sequence). Trimming removed 4 bases from V and 1 base from J; junction bases left unmatched: 3. This CDR3 spans 15 amino acids. This CDR3 is CSATTGGSYNSPLHF. The CDR3 DNA follows: TGCAGTGCTACAACAGGGGGATCCTATAATTCACCCCTCCACTTT.

The chain links TRBV20-1 to TRBJ2-2; tentatively, D is TRBD2 (6 bases). Trimming took off 1 base at V and 6 bases at J, with 30 bases between the two ends. This CDR3 region has 20 residues. Germline V gives CDR1 DFQATT, CDR2 SNEGSKA (reference sequence). CDR3 amino acids: CSARVGVGKGGILYAGELFF. The CDR3 coding sequence is TGCAGTGCTAGAGTTGGGGTTGGGAAGGGCGGGATATTATACGCCGGGGAGCTGTTTTTT.

This clonotype was seen a handful of times. The chain carries TRBV4-1 and TRBJ1-4, with D perhaps matching TRBD1 (6 bases). This CDR3 is built from 13 residues. V was pared by 4 bases and J by 7 bases, with 10 bases between. Germline CDR1 and CDR2: MGHRA and YSYEKL. The CDR3 DNA reads TGCGCCAGCAGCCTCGCAGGGGCTGAAAAACTGTTTTTT. This translates into CASSLAGAEKLFF.

This chain joins TRBV2 and TRBJ1-2; TRBD1 might be the D (5 bases). From germline, CDR1 is SNHLY and CDR2 FYNNEI. Between the trimmed V and J ends, which lost 7 bases and 7 bases, there was a span of 16 bases. The CDR3 sequence is 13 residues long. Here the CDR3 reads CASNVRVGAGYTF. The CDR3, as DNA: TGTGCCAGCAACGTGAGGGTTGGGGCTGGCTACACCTTC.

The chain couples TRBV3-1 to TRBJ2-2; D is perhaps TRBD1 or TRBD2 (5 bases each). The CDR3 is made up of 18 amino acids. V lost 3 bases, J lost 0 bases, and 17 bases lay in between. Per the germline V gene, CDR1 is LGHDT and CDR2 is YNNKEL (reference sequence). CDR3 region: CASSQPPWGSTNTGELFF. CDR3 nucleotide sequence: TGTGCCAGCAGCCAGCCCCCATGGGGGTCCACGAACACCGGGGAGCTGTTTTTT.

V usage is TRBV10-3 and J usage is TRBJ2-3; maybe TRBD2 (6 bases). The CDR3 loop spans 16 amino acids. Looked up from germline, CDR1 is ENHRY and CDR2 is SYGVKD. Deletions cut 5 bases from V and 3 bases from J, with 18 bases between. The CDR3 here is CAISNRDWDVTDTQYF. The CDR3 bases are TGTGCCATCAGTAACCGGGACTGGGATGTGACAGATACGCAGTATTTT.

The chain links TRBV6-2 or TRBV6-3 to TRBJ2-6, with D unclear. Trimming took 6 bases from V and 4 from J, leaving 13 bases between them. The CDR3 length is 15 residues. Germline V CDR1 and CDR2: MNHEY, SVGEGT. The CDR3 bases are TGTGCCAGCAGGGATTGGGAAGCAGGGGCCAACGTCCTGACTTTC. It encodes CASRDWEAGANVLTF.

The CDR3 DNA reads TGCAGCGTTGATGCAATACAGGGGGCGCGTGGCTACACCTTC. Its translation is CSVDAIQGARGYTF. The chain has TRBV29-1 and TRBJ1-2, with 9 bases aligning to TRBD1. The junction had 9 bases not matched to a gene; V was cut back by 3 bases and J by 7 bases. The CDR3 totals 14 residues. Germline CDR1 reads SQVTM; CDR2 reads ANQGSEA. Combining the CDR3 with reference TRBV29-1 and TRBJ1-2 gives the whole variable domain SAVISQKPSRDICQRGTSLTIQCQVDSQVTMMFWYRQQPGQSLTLIATANQGSEATYESGFVIDKFPISRPNLTFSTLTVSNMSPEDSSIYLCSVDAIQGARGYTFGSGTRLTVV.

This clonotype turned up a few times. V is TRBV6-4 and J is TRBJ2-3; 9 bases are a match to TRBD2. CDR1 MRHNA and CDR2 SNTAGT come from the germline V gene. The CDR3 has 16 amino acids. V trimming: 0 bases; J trimming: 0 bases; junction bases outside the gene matches: 1. The CDR3 sequence is CASSDSTSGSTDTQYF. The CDR3 DNA sequence: TGTGCCAGCAGTGACTCGACTAGCGGAAGCACAGATACGCAGTATTTT.

This clonotype came up many times. The chain joins TRBV28 to TRBJ2-1; D may match TRBD1 or TRBD2 (6 bases each). V was shortened by 5 bases and J by 7 bases, with 30 bases between the two germline ends. Germline-derived CDR1 and CDR2 are MDHEN and SYDVKM. CDR3 length: 19 residues. CDR3 residues: CASSPGAGAVAWDWNEQFF. The CDR3 nucleotides read TGTGCCAGCAGTCCTGGGGCAGGGGCCGTGGCTTGGGACTGGAATGAGCAGTTCTTC.

The table lists this clonotype with a few counts. V and J are TRBV7-8 and TRBJ1-5; possibly TRBD1 for D (5 bases). Germline V gene lookup returns CDR1 SGHVS and CDR2 FQNEAQ. V was pared by 7 bases and J by 5 bases, with 12 bases between. CDR3 length: 13 residues. As DNA, the CDR3 is TGTGCCAGCACCCTGGGAGGGGATCAGCCCCAGCATTTT. Translated, it gives CASTLGGDQPQHF.

In its sample, this clonotype was seen a few times. V is TRBV6-5 and J is TRBJ2-3; possibly TRBD2 for D (6 bases). CDR1 is MNHEY, CDR2 SVGAGI, per germline. The CDR3 is 15 amino acids. V was trimmed by 6 bases and J by 0 bases, leaving 13 bases between them. CDR3 nucleotides: TGTGCCAGCAGATACGGGGGTTGGAGCACAGATACGCAGTATTTT. This gives the protein CASRYGGWSTDTQYF.

This clonotype has at least ten counts. V gene TRBV7-2 combines with J gene TRBJ1-3, with 9 bases matching TRBD1. Germline V lookup: CDR1 SGHTA, CDR2 FQGNSA. V was pared by 5 bases and J by 4 bases, with 6 bases of the junction left unmatched. There are 15 residues in the CDR3. CDR3 in DNA: TGTGCCAGCAGCAGGGACAGGGCAGGAGGAAACACCATATATTTT. This sequence encodes CASSRDRAGGNTIYF.